Shown below are 26 T cell receptor beta chains from a single sample sequenced in a study of blood T cell repertoires in COVID-19. Using immunoSEQ multiplex PCR, the repertoire was profiled, and TCRdb retains in-frame clones only, with some absent. Of 180,000 or so clones listed, roughly 78% are singletons. The sample comprised peripheral blood. These receptors originate from a woman aged 80 or older with active or convalescent COVID-19.

The chain is built from TRBV28 and TRBJ1-2, with TRBD1 matching 7 bases. The germline CDR1 and CDR2 sequences are MDHEN and SYDVKM. The CDR3 is 16 amino acids. The V and J ends lost 3 bases and 8 bases, in that order; junction bases with no gene match: 15. The CDR3 nucleotides read TGTGCCAGCAGTTTCCCTACTCGACAGGGCTTTTGGGGCTACACCTTC. Translated: CASSFPTRQGFWGYTF.

The rearrangement links TRBV28 to TRBJ2-3, with a tentative D call TRBD2 (6 bases). The CDR3 is 16 residues long. The germline gives CDR1 MDHEN, CDR2 SYDVKM. Trimming cost V 5 bases and J 3 bases, with 18 bases left between them. DNA for the CDR3: TGTGCCAGCAGTGATACTAAGGGAGGTAGAACAGATACGCAGTATTTT. This sequence encodes CASSDTKGGRTDTQYF.

The chain uses TRBV28 and TRBJ2-5; D gene unclear. Germline V gives CDR1 MDHEN, CDR2 SYDVKM. V was shortened by 4 bases and J by 5 bases, with 8 bases between the two germline ends. There are 12 residues in the CDR3. CDR3 sequence reads: CASSYSRETQYF. The DNA of the CDR3 is TGTGCCAGCAGTTACAGCCGGGAGACCCAGTACTTC.

The chain combines TRBV18 with TRBJ1-1; D is unclear. V lost 3 bases, J lost 5 bases, and 16 bases lay in between. The CDR3 covers 15 residues. Germline lookup yields CDR1 KGHSH and CDR2 LQKENI. The CDR3 reads CASSPPGSWSTEAFF. As DNA, the CDR3 is TGTGCCAGCTCACCCCCGGGATCTTGGTCTACTGAAGCTTTCTTT.

This clone was observed a handful of times. This chain uses TRBV6-1 with TRBJ2-7, with TRBD1 matching 7 bases. CDR3 size: 14 residues. The ends lost 3 bases at V and 2 bases at J; junction bases unmatched: 4. CDR1 and CDR2 from the germline V gene are MNHNS and SASEGT. CDR3 amino acids: CASSEMQGAYEQYF. The CDR3, as DNA: TGTGCCAGCAGTGAGATGCAGGGGGCCTACGAGCAGTACTTC.

The rearrangement links TRBV29-1 to TRBJ2-1; D perhaps matches TRBD2 (6 bases). V gave up 6 bases and J gave up 10 bases, with 16 bases separating them. Germline V gives CDR1 SQVTM, CDR2 ANQGSEA. The CDR3 runs 12 residues. This CDR3 reads CSVEWGEPEQFF. CDR3 DNA sequence: TGCAGCGTGGAGTGGGGGGAACCCGAGCAGTTCTTC.

The chain uses TRBV5-1 and TRBJ1-1; 11 bases agree with TRBD1. V lost 4 bases, J lost 2 bases, and 4 bases stayed unmatched. Germline CDR1 is SGHRS and CDR2 is YFSETQ. The CDR3 is 15 amino acids. CDR3 sequence: CASSAGTGGNTEAFF. The DNA for the CDR3 is TGCGCCAGCAGCGCCGGGACAGGGGGTAACACTGAAGCTTTCTTT.

As to this clone: A read error may produce the germline difference seen at one junction end. The chain carries TRBV5-6 and TRBJ1-1; D uncertain. CDR3 length: 12 amino acids. Germline loops: CDR1 SGHDT, CDR2 YYEEEE. Here the CDR3 reads CASSLPSSDDAF. The CDR3 DNA reads TGTGCCAGCAGCTTGCCTTCAAGCGACGACGCCTTT.

This clone was observed a handful of times. The CDR3 DNA sequence: TGTGCCAGCAGTAGGGGAGGATTTAGCAATCAGCCCCAGCATTTT. It codes for CASSRGGFSNQPQHF. The chain joins TRBV6-5 to TRBJ1-5, with a weak D call TRBD1 (5 bases). The V and J ends lost 5 bases and 0 bases respectively, with 11 bases between them. Per the germline V gene, CDR1 is MNHEY and CDR2 is SVGAGI. The CDR3 is 15 amino acids.

The J gene is TRBJ2-1, the V gene TRBV6-5, with 8 bases lining up with TRBD1. V trimming: 2 bases; J trimming: 4 bases; junction bases outside the gene matches: 1. Per the germline V gene, CDR1 is MNHEY and CDR2 is SVGAGI. CDR3 length equals 14 residues. Here the CDR3 reads CASSYGQGYNEQFF. CDR3 coding DNA: TGTGCCAGCAGTTACGGACAGGGATACAATGAGCAGTTCTTC.

The chain carries TRBV28 and TRBJ2-7; a possible D gene is TRBD1 (5 bases). This CDR3 is built from 17 residues. The ends were cut back, 3 bases at V and 2 bases at J, with 20 bases in the middle. CDR1 and CDR2 from the germline V gene are MDHEN and SYDVKM. CDR3 sequence: CASSLGKGSDRPYEQYF. The CDR3 DNA follows: TGTGCCAGCAGTTTGGGGAAGGGCTCTGACAGACCCTACGAGCAGTACTTC.

V usage is TRBV11-3 and J usage is TRBJ1-1, with a possible D match to TRBD1 (5 bases). Germline-derived CDR1 and CDR2 are SGHNT and YENEEA. The CDR3 length is 13 residues. V gave up 6 bases and J gave up 6 bases, with 14 bases separating them. The CDR3 region is CASSSARGSEAFF. The CDR3 nucleotides are TGTGCCAGCAGTTCCGCCCGGGGGTCTGAAGCTTTCTTT.

This clone was found a few times. V is TRBV6-5 and J is TRBJ1-2, with D uncertain. This CDR3 is built from 15 residues. Between the trimmed V and J ends, which lost 0 bases and 3 bases, there was a span of 11 bases. Per germline, CDR1 MNHEY and CDR2 SVGAGI. CDR3 coding DNA: TGTGCCAGCAGTTACTCGATTTCACTGGACTATGGCTACACCTTC. Protein product: CASSYSISLDYGYTF.

V gene TRBV11-2 combines with J gene TRBJ2-5, with 9 bases identical to TRBD2. The CDR3 extends over 15 amino acids. V was pared by 6 bases and J by 1 base, with 6 bases of the junction left unmatched. CDR1 and CDR2 (germline): SGHAT, FQNNGV. CDR3: CASSLQTSGQETQYF. The CDR3 coding sequence is TGTGCCAGCAGTCTCCAGACTAGCGGCCAAGAGACCCAGTACTTC.

V usage is TRBV2 and J usage is TRBJ1-2, with D tentatively TRBD1 (5 bases). V was cut by 6 bases and J by 6 bases, with 14 bases left in between. CDR1 and CDR2 from the germline V gene are SNHLY and FYNNEI. The CDR3 runs 13 residues. The CDR3 DNA is TGTGCCAGCAGCCTACCGGGGGGGAATGGCTACACCTTC. Its protein product is CASSLPGGNGYTF.

The rearrangement uses TRBV18 and TRBJ2-1, with 9 bases that match TRBD2. With V trimmed by 3 bases and J by 3 bases, 9 bases remained unmatched. This CDR3 region has 17 residues. CDR1 KGHSH and CDR2 LQKENI come from the germline V gene. The CDR3 is CASSPGGGGALYNEQFF. DNA of the CDR3: TGTGCCAGCTCACCGGGCGGCGGGGGGGCCCTCTACAATGAGCAGTTCTTC.

This sequence joins TRBV6-6 and TRBJ2-7; a possible D gene is TRBD1 (6 bases). The V end lost 4 bases, the J end lost 5 bases, and 15 bases lay between the germline ends. The CDR3 spans 14 residues. Germline V lookup: CDR1 MNHNY, CDR2 SVGAGI (reference sequence). The CDR3: CASSFDDRLHEQYF. The CDR3 bases are TGTGCCAGCAGTTTCGACGACAGGCTACACGAGCAGTACTTC.

The J gene is TRBJ2-1, the V gene TRBV3-1 (or the pseudogene TRBV3-2); TRBD2 matches at 13 bases. Germline lookup yields CDR1 LGHDT and CDR2 YNNKEL (reference sequence). V gave up 3 bases and J gave up 9 bases; unmatched junction bases: 5. The CDR3 length is 15 residues. The CDR3 here is CASSQGTSGVGEQFF. The DNA of the CDR3 is TGTGCCAGCAGCCAGGGGACTAGCGGGGTGGGTGAGCAGTTCTTC.

The chain is built from TRBV3-1 (or the pseudogene TRBV3-2) and TRBJ2-7, with TRBD2 matching 7 bases. Germline V lookup: CDR1 LGHDT, CDR2 YNNKEL (reference sequence). The CDR3 runs to 17 residues. V shed 4 bases, J shed 0 bases, and the junction held 12 bases outside the gene matches. CDR3: CASSPSGSSGRSYEQYF. The DNA for the CDR3 is TGTGCCAGCAGCCCCTCTGGGAGTAGCGGGCGCTCCTACGAGCAGTACTTC.

The genes are TRBV5-1 and TRBJ2-2, with D tentatively TRBD1 (6 bases). Germline V gene sequence: CDR1 SGHRS, CDR2 YFSETQ. Trimming left V 7 bases short and J 2 bases short, with 15 bases between. The CDR3 covers 15 residues. The CDR3 DNA sequence: TGCGCCAGCCGGCTGACAGGTCTAAACACCGGGGAGCTGTTTTTT. This gives the protein CASRLTGLNTGELFF.

This clone was found a few times. In DNA form, the CDR3 reads TGTGCCAGCAGCCAAGCAGCGGGGGTTGGAAGTACGCAGTATTTT. It encodes CASSQAAGVGSTQYF. V usage is TRBV3-1 (or the pseudogene TRBV3-2) and J usage is TRBJ2-3; TRBD2 matches at 8 bases. The CDR3 runs 15 residues. Germline trimming cut 1 base from V and 8 bases from J; bases unmatched to any gene: 8. Looked up from germline, CDR1 is LGHDT and CDR2 is YNNKEL (reference sequence).

The chain combines TRBV15 with TRBJ2-1, with 13 bases aligning to TRBD2. V shed 5 bases, J shed 5 bases, and the junction held 3 bases outside the gene matches. This CDR3 has 15 residues. The germline V gene encodes CDR1 LNHNV and CDR2 YYDKDF (reference sequence). The CDR3 DNA reads TGTGCCACCAGCCGCGGACTAGCGGGGGACAATGAGCAGTTCTTC. Its translation: CATSRGLAGDNEQFF.

This clone has a single count. The rearrangement links TRBV6-5 to TRBJ1-4; 10 bases map to TRBD1. V lost 5 bases and J lost 13; bases outside the gene matches: 10. The CDR3 totals 14 residues. Germline V gives CDR1 MNHEY, CDR2 SVGAGI. The CDR3 nucleotides are TGTGCCAGCAGTCTCTCCGGGACAGGGGTTAGACTGTTTTTT. Amino acids: CASSLSGTGVRLFF.

The chain carries TRBV5-5 and TRBJ2-2, with 12 bases lining up with TRBD2. This CDR3 is 18 amino acids long. CDR1 and CDR2 from the germline V gene are SGHKS and YYEKEE (reference sequence). Unmatched junction bases numbered 11, after V lost 4 bases and J lost 4 bases. CDR3 DNA sequence: TGTGCCAGCAGCCCGCAGCTTACTAGCGGGGGGATCACCGGGGAGCTGTTTTTT. It specifies CASSPQLTSGGITGELFF.

The V call is TRBV6-4, the J call TRBJ2-3; 10 bases align to TRBD2. V was clipped by 7 bases and J by 5 bases; unmatched bases: 12. Germline loops: CDR1 MRHNA, CDR2 SNTAGT. CDR3 length equals 16 residues. The CDR3 DNA reads as TGTGCCAGCACCGACGCCCTAGCGGGAGAAGGAGATACGCAGTATTTT. Amino acid sequence: CASTDALAGEGDTQYF.

V gene TRBV7-2 combines with J gene TRBJ2-3; D is perhaps TRBD2 (6 bases). CDR3 length: 16 residues. The ends were cut back, 1 base at V and 0 bases at J, with 11 bases in the middle. Germline CDR1 reads SGHTA; CDR2 reads FQGNSA. CDR3 DNA sequence: TGTGCCAGCAGCTTAGTGTACGGGGGAAGCACAGATACGCAGTATTTT. Protein: CASSLVYGGSTDTQYF. The full variable domain, completed using reference TRBV7-2 and TRBJ2-3, is GAGVSQSPSNKVTEKGKDVELRCDPISGHTALYWYRQSLGQGLEFLIYFQGNSAPDKSGLPSDRFSAERTGGSVSTLTIQRTQQEDSAVYLCASSLVYGGSTDTQYFGPGTRLTVL.